This T cell receptor beta chain derives from a study of blood T cell repertoires in COVID-19. Study-level information: Some COVID-19 samples were acute and others convalescent; all came from the United States, Italy and Spain. T cells, B-cell-depleted T cells, or PBMCs supplied cDNA or gDNA.

Seattle's cohort entered during active infection and was followed longitudinally. In the source study's methods: Estimated nucleated cell counts came from reference gene primer amplification. Data came from immunoSEQ multiplex PCR; TCRdb stores just in-frame clones and leaves some out. D and trimming come from the DNA, and the V and J calls and clone size come from that table. The sample holds about 200,000 clones, roughly 87% seen once. In germline, CDR1 is MNHEY, CDR2 SVGEGT. There are 14 residues in the CDR3. After removal of 4 bases from V and 6 bases from J, the junction contained 6 bases not matched to a gene.

The chain has TRBV6-2 or TRBV6-3 and TRBJ1-1; the match to TRBD1 covers 9 bases. This clonotype was sampled from a woman aged 55-70 years with COVID-19, enrolled during active disease. Source material: peripheral blood. This CDR3 is CASSLGTGRAEAFF. CDR3 sequence (DNA): TGTGCCAGCAGTTTAGGGACAGGGAGGGCTGAAGCTTTCTTT.